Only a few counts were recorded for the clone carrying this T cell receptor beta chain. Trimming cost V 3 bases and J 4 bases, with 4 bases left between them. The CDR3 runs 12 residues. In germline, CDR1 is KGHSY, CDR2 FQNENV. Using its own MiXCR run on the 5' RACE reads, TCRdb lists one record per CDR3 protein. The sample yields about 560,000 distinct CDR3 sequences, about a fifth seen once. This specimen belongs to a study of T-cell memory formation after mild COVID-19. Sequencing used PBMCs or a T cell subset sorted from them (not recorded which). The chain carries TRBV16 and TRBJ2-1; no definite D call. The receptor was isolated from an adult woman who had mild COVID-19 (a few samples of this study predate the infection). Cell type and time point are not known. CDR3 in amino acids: CASSQNYNEQFF. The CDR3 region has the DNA TGTGCCAGCAGCCAGAATTACAATGAGCAGTTCTTC.